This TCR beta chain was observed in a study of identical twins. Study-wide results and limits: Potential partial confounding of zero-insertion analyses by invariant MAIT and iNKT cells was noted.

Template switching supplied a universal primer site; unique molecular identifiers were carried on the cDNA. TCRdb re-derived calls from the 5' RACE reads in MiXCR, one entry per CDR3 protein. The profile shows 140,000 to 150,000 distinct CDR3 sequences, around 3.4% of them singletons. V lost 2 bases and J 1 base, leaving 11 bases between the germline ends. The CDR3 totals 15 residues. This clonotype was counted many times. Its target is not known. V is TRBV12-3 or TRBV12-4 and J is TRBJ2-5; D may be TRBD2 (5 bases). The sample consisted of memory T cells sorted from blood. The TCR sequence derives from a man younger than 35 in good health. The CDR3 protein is CASSLTLTIQETQYF. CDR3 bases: TGTGCCAGCAGTTTAACGCTGACTATCCAAGAGACCCAGTACTTC.